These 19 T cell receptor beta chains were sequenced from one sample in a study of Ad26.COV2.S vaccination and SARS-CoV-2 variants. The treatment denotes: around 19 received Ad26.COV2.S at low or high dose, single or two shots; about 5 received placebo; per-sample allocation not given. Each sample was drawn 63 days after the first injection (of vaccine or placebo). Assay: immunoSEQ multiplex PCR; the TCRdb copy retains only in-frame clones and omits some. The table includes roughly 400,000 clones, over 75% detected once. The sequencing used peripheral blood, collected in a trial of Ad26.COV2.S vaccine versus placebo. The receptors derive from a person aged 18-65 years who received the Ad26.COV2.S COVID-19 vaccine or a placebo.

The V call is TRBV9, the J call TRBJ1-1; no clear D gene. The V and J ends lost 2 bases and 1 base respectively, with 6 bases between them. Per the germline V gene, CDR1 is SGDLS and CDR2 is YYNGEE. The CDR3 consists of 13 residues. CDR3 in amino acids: CASSVEENTEAFF. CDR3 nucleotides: TGTGCCAGCAGCGTTGAAGAGAACACTGAAGCTTTCTTT.

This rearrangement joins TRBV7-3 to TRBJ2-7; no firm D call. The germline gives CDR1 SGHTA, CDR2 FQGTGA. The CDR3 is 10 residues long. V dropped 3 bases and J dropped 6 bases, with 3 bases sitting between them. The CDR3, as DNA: TGTGCCAGCAGCTTTCGCGAGCAGTACTTC. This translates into CASSFREQYF. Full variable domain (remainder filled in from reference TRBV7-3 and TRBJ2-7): GAGVSQTPSNKVTEKGKYVELRCDPISGHTALYWYRQSLGQGPEFLIYFQGTGAADDSGLPNDRFFAVRPEGSVSTLKIQRTERGDSAVYLCASSFREQYFGPGTRLTVT.

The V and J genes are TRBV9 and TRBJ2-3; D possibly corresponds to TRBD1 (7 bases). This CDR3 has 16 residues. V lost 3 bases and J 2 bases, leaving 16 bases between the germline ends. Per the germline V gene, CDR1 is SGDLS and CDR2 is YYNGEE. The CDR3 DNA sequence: TGTGCCAGCAGCGCCTTCCAGGGGGGAACCACAGATACGCAGTATTTT. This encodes CASSAFQGGTTDTQYF. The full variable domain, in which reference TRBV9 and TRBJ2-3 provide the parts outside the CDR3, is DSGVTQTPKHLITATGQRVTLRCSPRSGDLSVYWYQQSLDQGLQFLIQYYNGEERAKGNILERFSAQQFPDLHSELNLSSLELGDSALYFCASSAFQGGTTDTQYFGPGTRLTVL.

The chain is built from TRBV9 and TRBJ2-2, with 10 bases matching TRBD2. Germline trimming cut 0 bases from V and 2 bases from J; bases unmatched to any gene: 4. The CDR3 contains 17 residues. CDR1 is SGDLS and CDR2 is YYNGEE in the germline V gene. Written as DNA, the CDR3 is TGTGCCAGCAGCGTAGCGGGACTAGCGAGAAACACCGGGGAGCTGTTTTTT. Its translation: CASSVAGLARNTGELFF.

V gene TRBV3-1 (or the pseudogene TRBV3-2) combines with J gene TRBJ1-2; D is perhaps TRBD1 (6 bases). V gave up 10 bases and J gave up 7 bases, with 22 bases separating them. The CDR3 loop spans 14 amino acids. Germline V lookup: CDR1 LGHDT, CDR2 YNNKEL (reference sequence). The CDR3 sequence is CATKPRGPRAGYTF. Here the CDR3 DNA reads TGTGCCACGAAACCCAGGGGACCCCGCGCTGGCTACACCTTC.

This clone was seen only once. CDR3 DNA: TGTGCCAGCAGGCTAGCGGGAGATCCTAGCTACGAGCAGTACTTC. Its translation is CASRLAGDPSYEQYF. The rearrangement links TRBV6-6 to TRBJ2-7; 10 bases match TRBD2. The V gene's germline CDR1 is MNHNY and CDR2 SVGAGI (reference sequence). The junction had 8 bases not matched to a gene; V was cut back by 6 bases and J by 3 bases. This CDR3 has 15 amino acids.

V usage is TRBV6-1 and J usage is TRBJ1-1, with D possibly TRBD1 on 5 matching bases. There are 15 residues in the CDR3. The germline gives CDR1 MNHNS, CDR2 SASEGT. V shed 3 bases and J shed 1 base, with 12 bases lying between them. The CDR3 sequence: CASSDPGGENTEAFF. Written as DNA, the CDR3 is TGTGCCAGCAGTGACCCGGGGGGGGAGAACACTGAAGCTTTCTTT.

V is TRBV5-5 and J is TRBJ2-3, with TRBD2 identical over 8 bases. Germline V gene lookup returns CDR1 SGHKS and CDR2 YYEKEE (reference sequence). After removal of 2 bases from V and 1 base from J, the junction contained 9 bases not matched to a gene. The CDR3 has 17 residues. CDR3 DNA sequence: TGTGCCAGCAGCTTAAGGACGGGAGGGCCCGGCACAGATACGCAGTATTTT. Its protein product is CASSLRTGGPGTDTQYF.

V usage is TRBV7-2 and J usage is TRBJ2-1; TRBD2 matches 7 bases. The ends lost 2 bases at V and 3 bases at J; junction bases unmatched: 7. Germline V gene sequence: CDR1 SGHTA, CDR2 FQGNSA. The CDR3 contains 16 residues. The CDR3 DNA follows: TGTGCCAGCAGCTTAAGGGCTAGCGGCAGCTACAATGAGCAGTTCTTC. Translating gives CASSLRASGSYNEQFF. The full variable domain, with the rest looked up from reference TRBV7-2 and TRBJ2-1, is GAGVSQSPSNKVTEKGKDVELRCDPISGHTALYWYRQSLGQGLEFLIYFQGNSAPDKSGLPSDRFSAERTGGSVSTLTIQRTQQEDSAVYLCASSLRASGSYNEQFFGPGTRLTVL.

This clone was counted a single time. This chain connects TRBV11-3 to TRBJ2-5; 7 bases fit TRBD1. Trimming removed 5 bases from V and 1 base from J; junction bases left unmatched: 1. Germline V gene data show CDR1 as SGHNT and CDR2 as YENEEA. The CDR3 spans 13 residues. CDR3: CASSQGVQETQYF. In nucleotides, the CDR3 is TGTGCCAGCAGCCAGGGGGTCCAAGAGACCCAGTACTTC.

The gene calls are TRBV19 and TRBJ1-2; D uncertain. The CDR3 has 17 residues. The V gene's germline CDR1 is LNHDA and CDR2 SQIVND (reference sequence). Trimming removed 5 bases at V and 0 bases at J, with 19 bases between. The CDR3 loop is CASSPTAAPAANYGYTF. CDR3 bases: TGTGCCAGTAGTCCCACAGCGGCCCCTGCGGCTAACTATGGCTACACCTTC. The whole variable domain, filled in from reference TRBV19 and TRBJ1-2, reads DGGITQSPKYLFRKEGQNVTLSCEQNLNHDAMYWYRQDPGQGLRLIYYSQIVNDFQKGDIAEGYSVSREKKESFPLTVTSAQKNPTAFYLCASSPTAAPAANYGYTFGSGTRLTVV.

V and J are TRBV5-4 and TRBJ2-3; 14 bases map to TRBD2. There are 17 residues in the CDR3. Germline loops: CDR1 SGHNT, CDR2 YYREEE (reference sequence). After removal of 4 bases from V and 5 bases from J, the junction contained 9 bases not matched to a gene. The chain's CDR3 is CASSRRLAGGQGDTQYF. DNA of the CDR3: TGTGCCAGCAGCCGACGACTAGCGGGAGGGCAAGGAGATACGCAGTATTTT.

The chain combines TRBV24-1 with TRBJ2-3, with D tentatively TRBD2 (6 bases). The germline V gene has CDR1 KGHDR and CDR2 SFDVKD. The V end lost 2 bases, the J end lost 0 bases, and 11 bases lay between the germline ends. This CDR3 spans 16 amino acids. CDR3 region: CATSDWVGTSTDTQYF. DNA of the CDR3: TGTGCCACCAGTGATTGGGTAGGGACTAGCACAGATACGCAGTATTTT.

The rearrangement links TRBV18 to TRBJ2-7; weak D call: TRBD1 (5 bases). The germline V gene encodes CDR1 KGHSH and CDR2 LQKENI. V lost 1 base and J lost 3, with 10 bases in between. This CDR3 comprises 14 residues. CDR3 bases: TGTGCCAGCTCACCACGAGGTCAGGGCTACGAGCAGTACTTC. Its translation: CASSPRGQGYEQYF.

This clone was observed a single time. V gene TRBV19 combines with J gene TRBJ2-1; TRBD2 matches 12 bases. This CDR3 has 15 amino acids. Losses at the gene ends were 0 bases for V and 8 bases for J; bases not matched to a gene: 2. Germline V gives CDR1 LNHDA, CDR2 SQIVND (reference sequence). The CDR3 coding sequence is TGTGCCAGTAGTATAGAGGCTAGCGGGAGGGATGAGCAGTTCTTC. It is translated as CASSIEASGRDEQFF.

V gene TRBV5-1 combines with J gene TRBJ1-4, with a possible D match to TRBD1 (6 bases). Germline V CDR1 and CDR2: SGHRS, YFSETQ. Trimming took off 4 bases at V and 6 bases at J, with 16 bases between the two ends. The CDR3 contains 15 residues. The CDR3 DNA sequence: TGCGCCAGCAGCCAAGCGCGGGACATGTATGAAAAACTGTTTTTT. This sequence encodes CASSQARDMYEKLFF. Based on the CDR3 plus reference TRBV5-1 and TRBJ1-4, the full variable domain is KAGVTQTPRYLIKTRGQQVTLSCSPISGHRSVSWYQQTPGQGLQFLFEYFSETQRNKGNFPGRFSGRQFSNSRSEMNVSTLELGDSALYLCASSQARDMYEKLFFGSGTQLSVL.

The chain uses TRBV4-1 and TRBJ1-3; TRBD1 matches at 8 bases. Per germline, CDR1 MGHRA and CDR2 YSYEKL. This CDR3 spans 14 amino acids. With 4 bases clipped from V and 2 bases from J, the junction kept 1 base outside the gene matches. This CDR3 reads CASSPDRAGNTIYF. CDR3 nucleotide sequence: TGCGCCAGCAGCCCGGACAGGGCTGGAAACACCATATATTTT.

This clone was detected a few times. CDR3 bases: TGTGCCAGCAGCCTGGAATGGCTGAATCAGCCCCAGCATTTT. The encoded protein is CASSLEWLNQPQHF. The J gene is TRBJ1-5, the V gene TRBV5-5, with D uncertain. Looked up from germline, CDR1 is SGHKS and CDR2 is YYEKEE (reference sequence). The CDR3 is 14 residues long. V lost 4 bases to trimming and J lost 4 bases, with 12 bases between them.

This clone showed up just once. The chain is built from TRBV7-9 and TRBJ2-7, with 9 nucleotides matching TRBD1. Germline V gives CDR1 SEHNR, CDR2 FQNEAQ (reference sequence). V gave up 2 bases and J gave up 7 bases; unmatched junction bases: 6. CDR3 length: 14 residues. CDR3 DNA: TGTGCCAGCAGCTTATGGGACAGGGTGGAAGAGCAGTACTTC. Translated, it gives CASSLWDRVEEQYF. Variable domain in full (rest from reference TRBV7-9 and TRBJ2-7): DTGVSQNPRHKITKRGQNVTFRCDPISEHNRLYWYRQTLGQGPEFLTYFQNEAQLEKSRLLSDRFSAERPKGSFSTLEIQRTEQGDSAMYLCASSLWDRVEEQYFGPGTRLTVT.